This T cell receptor beta chain appears in the sequencing data of a study of cytomegalovirus exposure and HLA in healthy donors. PCR primers comprised 60 Vbeta and 13 Jbeta primers. Profiled with immunoSEQ multiplex PCR; TCRdb holds only in-frame clones, not every one. The sample has approximately 150,000 clones; over 80% are singletons. The CDR3 consists of 13 residues. The V gene lost 8 bases and the J gene lost 1 base, with 11 bases spanning the gap. Germline V gene data show CDR1 as GTSNPN and CDR2 as SVGIG (reference sequence). To note about this clone: Its antigen is currently unknown.

Study results and limitations: Researchers reportedly found TCR beta sequences accurately predicted most subjects' HLA-A and HLA-B alleles. In vitro data verified three CMV-associated chains as specific for CMV antigens. A list of 164 TCR beta chains associated with cytomegalovirus was given. In all likelihood, a cluster of highly shared sequence variants was a sequencing artifact.

The source is a man in his forties or fifties in good health and CMV-seropositive. The sample consisted of PBMCs. The chain has TRBV30 and TRBJ2-2; D might be TRBD1 (6 bases). CDR3 region: CAGEGVNTGELFF. DNA of the CDR3: TGTGCCGGAGAGGGGGTGAACACCGGGGAGCTGTTTTTT.